This T cell receptor beta chain is from a study of T-cell memory formation after mild COVID-19. The wider study: TCR clusters largely stayed donor specific.

This clonotype occurred a few times. One entry per CDR3 protein results from TCRdb running MiXCR on the 5' RACE reads. The sample consists of around 300,000 distinct CDR3 sequences, roughly an eighth of them appearing once. The V and J ends lost 8 bases and 6 bases, in that order; junction bases with no gene match: 6. The CDR3 covers 13 residues. The rearrangement joins TRBV12-3 or TRBV12-4 to TRBJ1-3; TRBD1 matches 8 bases. The sequence was obtained from a young man who had mild COVID-19 (a few samples of this study predate the infection). Cell type and time point are not known. The sequencing sample was made of PBMCs or a T cell subset sorted from them (not recorded which). The CDR3 sequence: CASRGQGKNTIYF. The CDR3 region has the DNA TGTGCCAGCCGAGGACAGGGTAAAAACACCATATATTTT.